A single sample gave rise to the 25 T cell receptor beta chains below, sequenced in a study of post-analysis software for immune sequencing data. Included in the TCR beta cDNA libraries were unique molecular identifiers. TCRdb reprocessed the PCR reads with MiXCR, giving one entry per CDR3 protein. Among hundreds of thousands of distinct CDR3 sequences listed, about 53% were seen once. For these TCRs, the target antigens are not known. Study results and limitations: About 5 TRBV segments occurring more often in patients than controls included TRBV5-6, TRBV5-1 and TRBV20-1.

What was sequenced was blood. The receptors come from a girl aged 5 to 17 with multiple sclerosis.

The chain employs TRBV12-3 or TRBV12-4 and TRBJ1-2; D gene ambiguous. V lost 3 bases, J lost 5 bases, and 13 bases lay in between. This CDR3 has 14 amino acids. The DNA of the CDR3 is TGTGCCAGCAGTTTTATGGGGTTTACGTATGGCTACACCTTC. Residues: CASSFMGFTYGYTF.

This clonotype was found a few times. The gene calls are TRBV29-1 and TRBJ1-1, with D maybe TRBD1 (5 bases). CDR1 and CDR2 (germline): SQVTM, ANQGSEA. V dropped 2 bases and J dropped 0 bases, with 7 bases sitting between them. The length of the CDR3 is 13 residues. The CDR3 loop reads CSVEPGLNTEAFF. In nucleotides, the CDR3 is TGCAGCGTTGAACCAGGGCTGAACACTGAAGCTTTCTTT.

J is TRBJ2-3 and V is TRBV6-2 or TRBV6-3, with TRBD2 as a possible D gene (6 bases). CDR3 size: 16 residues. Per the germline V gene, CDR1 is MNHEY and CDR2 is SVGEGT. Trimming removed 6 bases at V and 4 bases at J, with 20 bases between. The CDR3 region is CASSRAGATRADTQYF. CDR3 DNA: TGTGCCAGCAGCCGAGCGGGCGCCACGCGAGCAGATACGCAGTATTTT.

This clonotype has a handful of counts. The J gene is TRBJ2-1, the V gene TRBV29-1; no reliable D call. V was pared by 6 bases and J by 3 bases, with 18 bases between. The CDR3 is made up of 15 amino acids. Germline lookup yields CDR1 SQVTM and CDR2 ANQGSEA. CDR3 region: CSVPTGTPFYNEQFF. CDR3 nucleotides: TGCAGCGTACCGACTGGAACACCCTTCTACAATGAGCAGTTCTTC.

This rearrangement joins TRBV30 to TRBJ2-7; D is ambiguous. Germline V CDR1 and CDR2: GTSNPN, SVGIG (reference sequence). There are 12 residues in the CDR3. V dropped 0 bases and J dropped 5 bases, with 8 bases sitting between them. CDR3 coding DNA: TGTGCCTGGAGTGTACTTGGACACGAGCAGTACTTC. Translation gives CAWSVLGHEQYF.

The CDR3 DNA sequence: TGTGCCAGCAGTTTTGAAATCGGGGAGCTGTTTTTT. Protein sequence: CASSFEIGELFF. The genes are TRBV12-3 or TRBV12-4 and TRBJ2-2; D call uncertain. Trimming left V 3 bases short and J 7 bases short, with 6 bases between. The length of the CDR3 is 12 residues.

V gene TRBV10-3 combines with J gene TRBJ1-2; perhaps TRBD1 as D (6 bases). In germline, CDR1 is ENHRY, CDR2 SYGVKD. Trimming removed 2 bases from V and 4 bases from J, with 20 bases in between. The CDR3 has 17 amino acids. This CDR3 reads CAISENSIGQKSYGYTF. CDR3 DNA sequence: TGTGCCATCAGTGAGAACTCCATCGGACAGAAAAGCTATGGCTACACCTTC.

The CDR3 reads CASSLLGQGEDYGYTF. In DNA form, the CDR3 reads TGTGCCAGCAGCTTGCTCGGACAGGGCGAAGACTATGGCTACACCTTC. This sequence joins TRBV5-5 and TRBJ1-2; 8 bases map to TRBD1. Germline V gene data show CDR1 as SGHKS and CDR2 as YYEKEE (reference sequence). Trimming removed 1 base from V and 3 bases from J; junction bases left unmatched: 8. CDR3 size: 16 residues.

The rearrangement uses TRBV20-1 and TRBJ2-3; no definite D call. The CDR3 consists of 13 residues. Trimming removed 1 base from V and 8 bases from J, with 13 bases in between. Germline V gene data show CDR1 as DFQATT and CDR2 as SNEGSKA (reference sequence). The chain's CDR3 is CSARALGRGTQYF. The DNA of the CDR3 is TGCAGTGCTAGAGCCTTAGGTCGAGGTACGCAGTATTTT.

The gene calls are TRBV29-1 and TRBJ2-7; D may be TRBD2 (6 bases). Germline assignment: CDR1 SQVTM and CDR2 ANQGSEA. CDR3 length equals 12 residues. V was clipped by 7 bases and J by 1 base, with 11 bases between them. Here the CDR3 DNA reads TGCAGCGGTAGCGGTGGATCCTACGAGCAGTACTTC. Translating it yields CSGSGGSYEQYF.

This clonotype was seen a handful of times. The chain's CDR3 is CSALTKAYGYTF. Written as DNA, the CDR3 is TGCAGCGCCCTGACTAAAGCCTATGGCTACACCTTC. The V gene is TRBV29-1, the J gene TRBJ1-2, with D unclear. Germline V gives CDR1 SQVTM, CDR2 ANQGSEA. The CDR3 extends over 12 amino acids. V lost 7 bases to trimming and J lost 4 bases, with 13 bases between them.

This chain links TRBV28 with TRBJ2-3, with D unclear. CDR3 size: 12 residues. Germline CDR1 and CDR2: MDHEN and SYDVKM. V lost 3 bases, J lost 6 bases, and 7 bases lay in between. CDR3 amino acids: CASSLSLDTQYF. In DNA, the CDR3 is TGTGCCAGCAGTTTGAGTTTGGATACGCAGTATTTT.

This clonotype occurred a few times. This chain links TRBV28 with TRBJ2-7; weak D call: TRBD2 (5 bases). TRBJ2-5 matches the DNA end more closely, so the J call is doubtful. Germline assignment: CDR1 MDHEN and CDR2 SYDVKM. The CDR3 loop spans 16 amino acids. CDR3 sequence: CASSPQSGLGKETQYF. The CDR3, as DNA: TGTGCCAGCAGTCCCCAAAGCGGTTTGGGCAAAGAGACCCAGTACTTC.

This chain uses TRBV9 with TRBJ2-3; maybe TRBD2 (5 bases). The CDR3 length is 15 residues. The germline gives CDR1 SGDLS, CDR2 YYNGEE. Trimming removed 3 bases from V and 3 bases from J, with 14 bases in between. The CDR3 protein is CASSACLGETDTQYF. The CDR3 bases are TGTGCCAGCAGCGCCTGCCTTGGGGAGACAGATACGCAGTATTTT.

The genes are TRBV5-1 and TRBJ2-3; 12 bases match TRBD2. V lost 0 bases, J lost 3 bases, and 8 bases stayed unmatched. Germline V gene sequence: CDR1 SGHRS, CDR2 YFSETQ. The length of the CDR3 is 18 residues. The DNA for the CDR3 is TGCGCCAGCAGCTTGGCCGGAGCTAGCGGGGGGGTAACAGATACGCAGTATTTT. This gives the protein CASSLAGASGGVTDTQYF.

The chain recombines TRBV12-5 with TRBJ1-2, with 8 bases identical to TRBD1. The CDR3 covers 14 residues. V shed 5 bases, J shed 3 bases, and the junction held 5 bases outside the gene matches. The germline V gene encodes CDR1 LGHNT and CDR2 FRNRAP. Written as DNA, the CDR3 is TGTGCTAGTGGTCCCAGGGGGCGCGACTATGGCTACACCTTC. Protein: CASGPRGRDYGYTF. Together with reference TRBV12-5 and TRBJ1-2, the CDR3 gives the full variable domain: DARVTQTPRHKVTEMGQEVTMRCQPILGHNTVFWYRQTMMQGLELLAYFRNRAPLDDSGMPKDRFSAEMPDATLATLKIQPSEPRDSAVYFCASGPRGRDYGYTFGSGTRLTVV.

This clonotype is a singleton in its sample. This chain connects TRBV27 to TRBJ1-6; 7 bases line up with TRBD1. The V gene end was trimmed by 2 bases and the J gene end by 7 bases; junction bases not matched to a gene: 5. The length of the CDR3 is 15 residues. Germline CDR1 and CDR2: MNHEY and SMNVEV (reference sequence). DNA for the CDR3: TGTGCCAGCAGTTTACGTCCAGGGGGAAATTCACCCCTCCACTTT. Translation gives CASSLRPGGNSPLHF.

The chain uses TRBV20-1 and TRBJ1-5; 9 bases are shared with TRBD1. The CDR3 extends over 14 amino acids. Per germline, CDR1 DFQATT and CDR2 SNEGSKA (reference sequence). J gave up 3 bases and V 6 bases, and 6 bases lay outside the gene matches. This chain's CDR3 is CSAETGGINQPQHF. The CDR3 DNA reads TGCAGTGCAGAAACAGGGGGCATCAATCAGCCCCAGCATTTT.

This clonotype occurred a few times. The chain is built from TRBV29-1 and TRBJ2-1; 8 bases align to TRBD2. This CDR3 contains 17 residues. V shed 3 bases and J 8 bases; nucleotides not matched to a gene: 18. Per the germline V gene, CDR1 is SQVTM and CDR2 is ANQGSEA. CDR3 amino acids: CSVEGGELVAGPDEQFF. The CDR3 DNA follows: TGCAGCGTTGAGGGGGGAGAGTTGGTAGCGGGACCCGATGAGCAGTTCTTC.

Here the CDR3 DNA reads TGTGCCAGCAGCTTAATCGGGGAGGCAGATACGCAGTATTTT. Amino acid sequence: CASSLIGEADTQYF. The V call is TRBV7-3, the J call TRBJ2-3; weak D call: TRBD2 (6 bases). The germline CDR1 and CDR2 sequences are SGHTA and FQGTGA. This CDR3 comprises 14 residues. V lost 1 base and J lost 4, with 9 bases in between.

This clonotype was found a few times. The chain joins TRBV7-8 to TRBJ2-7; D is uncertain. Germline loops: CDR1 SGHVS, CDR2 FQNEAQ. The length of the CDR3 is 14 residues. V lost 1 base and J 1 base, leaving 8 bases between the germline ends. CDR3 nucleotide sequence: TGTGCCAGCAGCTTAGGGCTCACATCCTACGAGCAGTACTTC. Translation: CASSLGLTSYEQYF.

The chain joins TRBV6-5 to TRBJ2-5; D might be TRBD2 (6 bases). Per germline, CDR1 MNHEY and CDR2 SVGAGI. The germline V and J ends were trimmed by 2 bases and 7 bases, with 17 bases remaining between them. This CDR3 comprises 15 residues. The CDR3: CASSYRDSGIGTQYF. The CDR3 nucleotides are TGTGCCAGCAGTTACAGGGACTCTGGGATCGGGACCCAGTACTTC.

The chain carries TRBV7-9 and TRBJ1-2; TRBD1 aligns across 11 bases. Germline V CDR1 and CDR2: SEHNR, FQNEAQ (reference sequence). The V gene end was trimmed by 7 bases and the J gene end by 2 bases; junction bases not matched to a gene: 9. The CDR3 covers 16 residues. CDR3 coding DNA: TGTGCCAGCACCCACGGAGGACAGGGGGCCAACTATGGCTACACCTTC. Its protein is CASTHGGQGANYGYTF.

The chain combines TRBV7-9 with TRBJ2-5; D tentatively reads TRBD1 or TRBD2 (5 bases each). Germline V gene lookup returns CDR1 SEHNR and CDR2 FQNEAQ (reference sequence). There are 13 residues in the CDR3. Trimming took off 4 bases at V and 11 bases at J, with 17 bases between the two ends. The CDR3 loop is CASSSGTPAEQYF. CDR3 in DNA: TGTGCCAGCAGCTCGGGGACGCCGGCGGAGCAGTACTTC.

In DNA, the CDR3 is TGTGCCAGCAGCCGGCGGGGGGGATGGAGTGAGCAGTTCTTC. It encodes CASSRRGGWSEQFF. The V gene is TRBV7-9, the J gene TRBJ2-1, with 9 bases fitting TRBD2. Germline CDR1 is SEHNR and CDR2 is FQNEAQ (reference sequence). Trimming took 5 bases from V and 9 from J; bases not matched to a gene: 8. The CDR3 has 14 amino acids.